Following are 30 T cell receptor beta chains from one sample sequenced in a study of vaccination effects on CD4 cells after COVID-19 (dated by TCRdb to 2022 to 2024). After more than nine days of culture, CD4+ T cells were isolated with the EasySep CD4+ T cell isolation kit. What these receptors recognize is not known. Preparation of the library involved the immunoSEQ multiplex PCR assay. TCRdb provides this immuneACCESS table in a form limited to in-frame rearrangements. Some clones are lacking; in checked studies, under half of them reflect an unresolved V gene, and why the rest are absent is not known. This sample is represented by 45,000 to 75,000 clones; 60% to 85% of them were singletons. Together, the top ten hold approximately 3% of the sample. Source: CD4+ T cells from PBMCs cultured without peptide, taken before COVID-19 vaccination. The receptors shown here come from a human donor who received a COVID-19 vaccine.

The chain uses TRBV6-5 and TRBJ2-4, with 8 bases aligning to TRBD1. CDR1 is MNHEY and CDR2 is SVGAGI in the germline V gene. The V gene end was trimmed by 2 bases and the J gene end by 2 bases; junction bases not matched to a gene: 2. The CDR3 consists of 15 residues. The CDR3: CASSYDRGPKNIQYF. The DNA for the CDR3 is TGTGCCAGCAGTTACGACAGGGGACCCAAAAACATTCAGTACTTC.

This chain uses TRBV2 with TRBJ1-5; TRBD1 might be the D (6 bases). Germline CDR1 SNHLY, CDR2 FYNNEI. Trimming cost V 4 bases and J 0 bases, with 7 bases left between them. The CDR3 spans 14 residues. This CDR3 reads CASSAGASNQPQHF. As DNA, the CDR3 is TGTGCCAGCAGTGCGGGGGCTAGCAATCAGCCCCAGCATTTT.

V and J are TRBV7-2 and TRBJ1-5; no firm D call. The CDR3 consists of 13 residues. The ends were cut back, 8 bases at V and 0 bases at J, with 8 bases in the middle. Germline lookup yields CDR1 SGHTA and CDR2 FQGNSA. The CDR3 reads CASALDSNQPQHF. CDR3 in DNA: TGTGCCAGCGCTCTCGATAGCAATCAGCCCCAGCATTTT.

This clone was picked up a small number of times. The chain couples TRBV24-1 to TRBJ2-2; TRBD1 is a possible D gene (5 bases). The CDR3 loop spans 15 amino acids. V lost 2 bases and J lost 7, with 13 bases in between. Per germline, CDR1 KGHDR and CDR2 SFDVKD. CDR3 loop: CATSDSYQGNGELFF. The CDR3 DNA is TGTGCCACCAGTGATTCCTATCAGGGAAACGGGGAGCTGTTTTTT.

The rearrangement uses TRBV24-1 and TRBJ2-1, with 10 nucleotides matching TRBD1. CDR1 and CDR2 from the germline V gene are KGHDR and SFDVKD. The CDR3 loop spans 15 amino acids. V gave up 3 bases and J gave up 5 bases; unmatched junction bases: 3. CDR3 DNA: TGTGCCACCAGTGATGCCGGGACAGGGGACAATGAGCAGTTCTTC. Translated: CATSDAGTGDNEQFF.

This sequence joins TRBV4-2 and TRBJ1-6; D is unresolved. The V and J ends lost 0 bases and 5 bases respectively, with 11 bases between them. This CDR3 region has 16 residues. Germline values: CDR1 LGHNA, CDR2 YNFKEQ. CDR3 coding DNA: TGTGCCAGCAGCCAAGATGCCGGCCAGGATAATTCACCCCTCCACTTT. It encodes CASSQDAGQDNSPLHF.

The chain is built from TRBV19 and TRBJ2-7; D gene unclear. Trimming removed 7 bases from V and 5 bases from J, with 12 bases in between. The CDR3 contains 12 residues. Germline V lookup: CDR1 LNHDA, CDR2 SQIVND (reference sequence). CDR3 bases: TGTGCCAGTACCCCAATCCCCCACGAGCAGTACGTC. Translated, it gives CASTPIPHEQYV.

For the CDR3, the DNA is TGCGCCAGCACCCGGGGAACAGCGAACACTGAAGCTTTCTTT. It translates to CASTRGTANTEAFF. The chain has TRBV4-1 and TRBJ1-1, with D unclear. Per germline, CDR1 MGHRA and CDR2 YSYEKL. Trimming removed 7 bases from V and 1 base from J, with 13 bases in between. The CDR3 is made up of 14 amino acids.

Here the CDR3 DNA reads TGTGCCAGCAGTCTCGGACAGGGGGACTATGGCTACACCTTC. Translated: CASSLGQGDYGYTF. The chain combines TRBV6-2 or TRBV6-3 with TRBJ1-2; 10 bases agree with TRBD1. The CDR3 extends over 14 amino acids. The V and J ends lost 5 bases and 3 bases, in that order; junction bases with no gene match: 3. Germline-derived CDR1 and CDR2 are MNHEY and SVGEGT.

This clone was seen a few times. The V and J genes are TRBV18 and TRBJ1-1; D uncertain. Germline V gene sequence: CDR1 KGHSH, CDR2 LQKENI. Trimming took off 2 bases at V and 5 bases at J, with 9 bases between the two ends. CDR3 length: 13 residues. This chain's CDR3 is CASSPNLETEAFF. The CDR3 nucleotides read TGTGCCAGCTCACCAAATTTGGAGACTGAAGCTTTCTTT.

The chain recombines TRBV15 with TRBJ2-5; D possibly corresponds to TRBD1 (6 bases). Trimming removed 5 bases at V and 4 bases at J, with 11 bases between. The CDR3 is 13 amino acids. In germline, CDR1 is LNHNV, CDR2 YYDKDF (reference sequence). CDR3 loop: CATSLRRGETQYF. The CDR3, as DNA: TGTGCCACCAGCCTCCGCAGGGGAGAGACCCAGTACTTC.

The chain carries TRBV5-1 and TRBJ1-2, with a tentative D call TRBD1 (5 bases). V was pared by 6 bases and J by 4 bases, with 19 bases between. The CDR3 consists of 15 residues. The germline V gene encodes CDR1 SGHRS and CDR2 YFSETQ. The CDR3 loop is CASKLQEGTGYGYTF. The CDR3, as DNA: TGCGCCAGCAAACTCCAGGAAGGGACGGGCTATGGCTACACCTTC.

V and J are TRBV3-1 (or the pseudogene TRBV3-2) and TRBJ1-2; no clear D. The CDR3 is 14 residues long. Trimming shortened V by 5 bases and J by 1 base, and 11 bases separated the two germline ends. CDR1 and CDR2 (germline): LGHDT, YNNKEL (reference sequence). CDR3 nucleotides: TGTGCCAGCAGCGACCCCGGGATTAACTATGGCTACACCTTC. It encodes CASSDPGINYGYTF.

The V and J genes are TRBV3-1 (or the pseudogene TRBV3-2) and TRBJ2-3; 10 nucleotides line up with TRBD2. Germline lookup yields CDR1 LGHDT and CDR2 YNNKEL (reference sequence). The CDR3 sequence is 15 residues long. With 1 base clipped from V and 6 bases from J, the junction kept 4 bases outside the gene matches. CDR3 sequence reads: CASSQASGGLDTQYF. As DNA, the CDR3 is TGTGCCAGCAGCCAAGCTAGCGGGGGCCTGGATACGCAGTATTTT.

This clone came up a few times. V usage is TRBV9 and J usage is TRBJ1-2; D is ambiguous. This CDR3 comprises 13 residues. V was pared by 4 bases and J by 2 bases, with 9 bases between. Germline V lookup: CDR1 SGDLS, CDR2 YYNGEE. For the CDR3, the DNA is TGTGCCAGCAGCTCCTCGGGGAACTATGGCTACACCTTC. It codes for CASSSSGNYGYTF.

This chain connects TRBV10-3 to TRBJ2-7; 13 bases align to TRBD2. The CDR3 runs to 15 residues. CDR1 and CDR2 from the germline V gene are ENHRY and SYGVKD. The trim removed 5 bases at V and 0 bases at J, leaving 1 base unmatched. DNA of the CDR3: TGTGCCATCAGTCGGACTAGCGGGGGCTCCTACGAGCAGTACGTC. Translating it yields CAISRTSGGSYEQYV.

This clone was seen more than once but under ten times. The V gene is TRBV10-3, the J gene TRBJ1-1; a weak D match, TRBD1 (6 bases). Germline V gene data show CDR1 as ENHRY and CDR2 as SYGVKD. Trimming took 3 bases from V and 0 from J, leaving 8 bases between them. The CDR3 consists of 14 residues. The CDR3 DNA follows: TGTGCCATCAGTGATCGGACAGTGAACACTGAAGCTTTCTTT. Its translation: CAISDRTVNTEAFF.

The chain is built from TRBV4-3 and TRBJ2-2; 7 bases fit TRBD2. The CDR3 is made up of 15 amino acids. The germline V gene encodes CDR1 LGHNA and CDR2 YSLEER. J was trimmed by 6 bases and V by 3 bases; bases with no gene match: 7. This CDR3 reads CASSHGSRGAGELFF. The CDR3 region has the DNA TGCGCCAGCAGCCATGGGTCACGGGGGGCCGGGGAGCTGTTTTTT.

This chain connects TRBV24-1 to TRBJ2-2; 7 nucleotides line up with TRBD2. CDR1 KGHDR and CDR2 SFDVKD come from the germline V gene. This CDR3 has 16 amino acids. Losses at the gene ends were 4 bases for V and 5 bases for J; bases not matched to a gene: 9. The CDR3 region has the DNA TGTGCCACCAGTGAGACAGACGGGAGGTGGACCGGGGAGCTGTTTTTT. Translated, it gives CATSETDGRWTGELFF.

The sample holds a few counts of this clone. The chain recombines TRBV3-1 (or the pseudogene TRBV3-2) with TRBJ1-5; weak D call: TRBD1 (6 bases). The ends were cut back, 6 bases at V and 5 bases at J, with 17 bases in the middle. Per the germline V gene, CDR1 is LGHDT and CDR2 is YNNKEL (reference sequence). This CDR3 comprises 15 residues. The CDR3 DNA reads TGTGCCAGCAGACATACAGGGTCCCTCGATCAGCCCCAGCATTTT. Its protein product is CASRHTGSLDQPQHF.

V usage is TRBV5-1 and J usage is TRBJ2-1; D might be TRBD1 or TRBD2, each matching 7 bases. This CDR3 region has 13 residues. The V gene's germline CDR1 is SGHRS and CDR2 YFSETQ. V shed 3 bases and J shed 6 bases, with 10 bases lying between them. CDR3 sequence reads: CASSSGGGNEQFF. The CDR3 nucleotides are TGCGCCAGCAGCTCAGGGGGGGGCAATGAGCAGTTCTTC.

This chain connects TRBV6-5 to TRBJ1-1; D remains ambiguous. Germline V gives CDR1 MNHEY, CDR2 SVGAGI. Trimming left V 0 bases short and J 0 bases short, with 8 bases between. The CDR3 sequence is 15 residues long. DNA for the CDR3: TGTGCCAGCAGTTACTCGTACAGCGTGAACACTGAAGCTTTCTTT. It translates to CASSYSYSVNTEAFF.

The chain uses TRBV7-2 and TRBJ2-2; possible D gene TRBD2, 5 bases. This CDR3 has 15 residues. Germline CDR1 and CDR2: SGHTA and FQGNSA. Trimming removed 6 bases from V and 5 bases from J, with 16 bases in between. In DNA form, the CDR3 reads TGTGCCAGCAGTCGGTCCGGGATTAGAACCGGGGAGCTGTTTTTT. Translating gives CASSRSGIRTGELFF.

This sequence joins TRBV2 and TRBJ2-2; D is uncertain. The V end was cut by 4 bases, the J end by 5 bases, with 17 bases between. Germline V lookup: CDR1 SNHLY, CDR2 FYNNEI. This CDR3 spans 16 amino acids. CDR3 region: CASSVDMGLGTGELFF. For the CDR3, the DNA is TGTGCCAGCAGTGTAGATATGGGCCTTGGGACCGGGGAGCTGTTTTTT.

This clone was recorded only once. The genes are TRBV7-9 and TRBJ1-1; D remains unclear. Germline CDR1 is SEHNR and CDR2 is FQNEAQ (reference sequence). The CDR3 extends over 11 amino acids. Trimming took 8 bases from V and 1 from J, leaving 5 bases between them. CDR3 loop: CASVENTEAFF. CDR3 nucleotide sequence: TGTGCCAGCGTCGAGAACACTGAAGCTTTCTTT.

The DNA of the CDR3 is TGCGCCAGCAGGACAGGGGAATCCTACAATGAGCAGTTCTTC. The encoded protein is CASRTGESYNEQFF. The rearrangement joins TRBV5-1 to TRBJ2-1; TRBD1 agrees at 8 bases. The CDR3 covers 14 residues. Losses at the gene ends were 5 bases for V and 1 base for J; bases not matched to a gene: 2. CDR1 is SGHRS and CDR2 is YFSETQ in the germline V gene.

The J gene is TRBJ1-2, the V gene TRBV7-2; weak D call: TRBD1 (5 bases). Germline CDR1 and CDR2: SGHTA and FQGNSA. V lost 4 bases to trimming and J lost 7 bases, with 16 bases between them. The CDR3 totals 14 residues. Here the CDR3 DNA reads TGTGCCAGCAGCTCGACCCCTCAGGGCGGTGGCTACACCTTC. It translates to CASSSTPQGGGYTF.

The rearrangement joins TRBV19 to TRBJ1-3; the D gene is possibly TRBD1 (6 bases). This CDR3 contains 14 residues. Trimming took off 6 bases at V and 8 bases at J, with 17 bases between the two ends. The germline V gene has CDR1 LNHDA and CDR2 SQIVND (reference sequence). In DNA form, the CDR3 reads TGTGCCAGTAGGACATCACAGGGAAGAGACACCATATATTTT. Translation: CASRTSQGRDTIYF.

This chain uses TRBV3-1 (or the pseudogene TRBV3-2) with TRBJ2-5; unclear D gene. Germline lookup yields CDR1 LGHDT and CDR2 YNNKEL (reference sequence). Trimming removed 3 bases at V and 4 bases at J, with 18 bases between. The CDR3 loop spans 16 amino acids. The CDR3 sequence: CASSQTPFRLVETQYF. The CDR3 region has the DNA TGTGCCAGCAGCCAGACCCCATTTCGGTTAGTAGAGACCCAGTACTTC.

The chain couples TRBV12-3 or TRBV12-4 to TRBJ2-5, with D unclear. Between the trimmed V and J ends, which lost 1 base and 5 bases, there was a span of 5 bases. The CDR3 is 12 amino acids. The CDR3 region has the DNA TGTGCCAGCAGTTTAGTGCGGGAGACCCAGTACTTC. As protein: CASSLVRETQYF.